This paragraph reports one T cell receptor beta chain. The antigen remains undetermined. This sample was included in a study of regulatory T cells in long-lasting Graves disease. Study-level findings and limits: Newly diagnosed Graves' patients exceeded persistent ones in TCR diversity.

Researchers made TCR beta libraries by using iRepertoire HTBI primers and running Arm-PCR on CDR3 regions. TCRdb reanalysed the multiplex PCR reads using MiXCR and keeps one entry per CDR3 protein. The sample consists of about 470,000 distinct CDR3 sequences, around 21% of them appearing once. Time point specified: persistent/refractory GD, antithyroid drugs over 5 years with positive TRAb. RNA extracted from PBMCs served as the sequencing template. Staff took approximately 10 milliliters of peripheral blood and put it into EDTA tubes. This material consisted of peripheral blood mononuclear cells (PBMCs), taken when the disease was refractory, from a patient treated with antithyroid drugs. This clonotype originated in a female donor with Graves disease.

In DNA form, the CDR3 reads TGCAGCGTTGAATCCCGGACAGAGACCGGGGAGCTGTTTTTT. Amino acids: CSVESRTETGELFF. The chain employs TRBV29-1 and TRBJ2-2; a possible D gene is TRBD1 (6 bases). V gave up 2 bases and J gave up 5 bases, with 12 bases separating them. The germline V gene encodes CDR1 SQVTM and CDR2 ANQGSEA. CDR3 size: 14 residues.